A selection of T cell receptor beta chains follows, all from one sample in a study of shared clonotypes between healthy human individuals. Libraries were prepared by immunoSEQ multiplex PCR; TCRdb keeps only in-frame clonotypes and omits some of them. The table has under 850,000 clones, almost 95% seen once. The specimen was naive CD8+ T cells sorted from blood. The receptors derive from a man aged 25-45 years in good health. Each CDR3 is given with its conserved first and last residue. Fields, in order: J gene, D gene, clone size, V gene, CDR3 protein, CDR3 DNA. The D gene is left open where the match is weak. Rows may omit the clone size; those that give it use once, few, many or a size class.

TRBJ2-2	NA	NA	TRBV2	CASRGRELFF	TGTGCCAGCCGCGGAAGGGAGCTGTTTTTT
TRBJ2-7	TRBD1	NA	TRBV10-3	CAISIGTGEYEQYF	TGTGCCATCAGTATCGGGACAGGAGAGTACGAGCAGTACTTC
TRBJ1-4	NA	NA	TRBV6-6	CASSREGDWDEKLFF	TGTGCCAGCAGTCGAGAGGGGGACTGGGATGAAAAACTGTTTTTT
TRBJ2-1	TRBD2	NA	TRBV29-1	CSVEDRSGSYNEQFF	TGCAGCGTTGAAGATCGAAGCGGGAGTTACAATGAGCAGTTCTTC
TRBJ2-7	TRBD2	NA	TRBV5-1	CASSLAYRSSGGYEQYF	TGCGCCAGCAGCTTGGCCTACCGTTCTAGCGGGGGGTACGAGCAGTACTTC
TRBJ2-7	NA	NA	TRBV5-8	CASSLDPGLPYEQYF	TGTGCCAGCAGCTTGGACCCAGGTCTACCCTACGAGCAGTACTTC
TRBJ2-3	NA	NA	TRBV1	CTSSPSGPAGTDTQYF	TGCACCAGCAGTCCTAGCGGGCCTGCTGGCACAGATACGCAGTATTTT
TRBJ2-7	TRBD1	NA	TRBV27	CASSLAGQGYEQYF	TGTGCCAGCAGTTTAGCAGGACAGGGGTACGAGCAGTACTTC
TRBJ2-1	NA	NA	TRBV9	CASSAQNRDEQFF	TGTGCCAGCAGCGCGCAAAACAGGGATGAGCAGTTCTTC
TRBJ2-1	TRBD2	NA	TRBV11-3	CASSLRTSGPFNEQFF	TGTGCCAGCAGCTTACGGACTAGCGGACCCTTTAATGAGCAGTTCTTC
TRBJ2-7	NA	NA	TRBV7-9	CASSLAQDPYEQYF	TGTGCCAGCAGCTTAGCTCAGGACCCCTACGAGCAGTACTTC
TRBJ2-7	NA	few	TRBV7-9	CASSYLYYEQYF	TGTGCCAGCAGCTACCTCTACTACGAGCAGTACTTC
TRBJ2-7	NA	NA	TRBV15	CATSRDGGREQYF	TGTGCCACCAGCAGAGACGGGGGGCGGGAGCAGTACTTC
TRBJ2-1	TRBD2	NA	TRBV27	CASSSRLGTSDVDEQFF	TGTGCCAGCAGTTCCCGACTCGGGACTAGCGATGTAGATGAGCAGTTCTTC
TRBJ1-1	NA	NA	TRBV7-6	CASSLGANTEAFF	TGTGCCAGCAGCTTAGGAGCGAACACTGAAGCTTTCTTT
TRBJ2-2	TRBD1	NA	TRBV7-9	CASSLIPGQGKNTGELFF	TGTGCCAGCAGCTTAATCCCTGGACAGGGGAAGAACACCGGGGAGCTGTTTTTT
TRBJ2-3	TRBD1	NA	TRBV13	CASSYSQGVSTDTQYF	TGTGCCAGCAGCTATTCACAGGGGGTTAGCACAGATACGCAGTATTTT
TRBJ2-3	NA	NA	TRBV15	CATSSIFRDPSTDTQYF	TGTGCCACCAGTAGTATATTCCGGGACCCTAGCACAGATACGCAGTATTTT
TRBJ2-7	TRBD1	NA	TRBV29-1	CSVEVGQGAREQYF	TGCAGCGTTGAGGTGGGACAGGGGGCCCGGGAGCAGTACTTC